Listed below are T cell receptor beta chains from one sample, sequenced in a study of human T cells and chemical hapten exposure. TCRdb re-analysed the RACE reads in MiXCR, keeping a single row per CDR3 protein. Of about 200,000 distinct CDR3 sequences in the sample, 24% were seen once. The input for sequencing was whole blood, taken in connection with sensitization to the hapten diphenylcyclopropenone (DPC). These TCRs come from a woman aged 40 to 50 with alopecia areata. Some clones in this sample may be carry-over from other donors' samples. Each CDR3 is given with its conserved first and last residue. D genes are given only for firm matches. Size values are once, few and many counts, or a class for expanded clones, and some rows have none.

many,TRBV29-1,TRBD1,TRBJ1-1,CSVVWDRVNTEAFF,TGCAGCGTTGTATGGGACAGGGTGAACACTGAAGCTTTCTTT
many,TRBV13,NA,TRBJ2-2,CASSLVAGNTGELFF,TGTGCCAGCAGCTTAGTGGCAGGGAACACCGGGGAGCTGTTTTTT
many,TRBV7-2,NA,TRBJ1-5,CASSFQRSNQPQHF,TGTGCCAGCAGCTTCCAGAGGAGCAATCAGCCCCAGCATTTT
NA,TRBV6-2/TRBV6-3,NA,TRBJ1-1,CASRPKTERNTEAFF,TGTGCCAGCAGACCTAAGACGGAACGGAACACTGAAGCTTTCTTT
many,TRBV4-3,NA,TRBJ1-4,CASSQESYRDEKLFF,TGCGCCAGCAGCCAAGAAAGTTACAGGGATGAAAAACTGTTTTTT
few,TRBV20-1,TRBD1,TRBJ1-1,CSAQTGGVNTEAFF,TGCAGTGCGCAAACAGGGGGCGTAAACACTGAAGCTTTCTTT
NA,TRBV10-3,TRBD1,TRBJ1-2,CAIRVDRGRDYGYTF,TGTGCCATCAGGGTGGACAGGGGGCGCGACTATGGCTACACCTTC
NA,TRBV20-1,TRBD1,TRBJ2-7,CSAKPDRGRTYEQYF,TGCAGTGCTAAGCCTGACAGGGGGCGGACCTACGAGCAGTACTTC
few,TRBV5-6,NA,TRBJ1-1,CASSLAPGLMNTEAFF,TGTGCCAGCAGCTTGGCCCCCGGTTTAATGAACACTGAAGCTTTCTTT
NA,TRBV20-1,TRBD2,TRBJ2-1,CSARDPSGRELNEQFF,TGCAGTGCTAGAGACCCTAGCGGGAGGGAATTGAATGAGCAGTTCTTC
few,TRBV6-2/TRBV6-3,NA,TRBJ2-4,CASSYGGLRNIQYF,TGTGCCAGCAGTTACGGGGGGCTGAGAAACATTCAGTACTTC
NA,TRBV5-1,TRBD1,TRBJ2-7,CASSYGQGATEQYF,TGCGCCAGCAGCTATGGGCAGGGGGCAACCGAGCAGTACTTC
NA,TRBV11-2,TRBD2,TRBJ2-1,CASSSPGSGRYSSYNEQFF,TGTGCCAGCAGCTCCCCCGGTAGCGGGAGGTACAGCTCCTACAATGAGCAGTTCTTC
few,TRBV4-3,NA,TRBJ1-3,CASSRIEMGVISGNTIYF,TGCGCCAGCAGCCGCATCGAAATGGGCGTTATCTCTGGAAACACCATATATTTT
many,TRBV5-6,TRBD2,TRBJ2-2,CASSPVSRTSSYRTGELFF,TGTGCCAGCAGCCCGGTGAGCAGGACTAGCTCGTATCGAACCGGGGAGCTGTTTTTT
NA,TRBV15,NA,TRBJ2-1,CATSRVGGGRINEQFF,TGTGCCACCAGCAGAGTAGGAGGGGGACGAATCAATGAGCAGTTCTTC
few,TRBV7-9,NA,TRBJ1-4,CASSLRRAQGEKLFF,TGTGCCAGCAGCTTAAGGCGGGCGCAGGGCGAAAAACTGTTTTTT
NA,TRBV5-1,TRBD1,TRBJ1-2,CASSLEQAGGMRGYTF,TGCGCCAGCAGCTTGGAGCAGGCAGGGGGTATGCGTGGCTACACCTTC
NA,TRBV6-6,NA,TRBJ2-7,CASSPGYYEQYF,TGTGCCAGCTCTCCGGGTTACTACGAGCAGTACTTC
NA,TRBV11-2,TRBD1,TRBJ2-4,CASSLGTTGGVAKNIQYF,TGTGCCAGCAGCTTAGGCACGACAGGGGGGGTAGCCAAAAACATTCAGTACTTC
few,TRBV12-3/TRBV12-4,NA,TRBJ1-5,CASGLGGPKQPQHF,TGTGCCAGCGGCCTAGGGGGGCCAAAACAGCCCCAGCATTTT
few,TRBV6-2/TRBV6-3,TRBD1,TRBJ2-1,CASSLYRGTEQFF,TGTGCCAGCAGTCTCTACAGGGGAACTGAGCAGTTCTTC
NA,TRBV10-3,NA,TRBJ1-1,CAISESARGEAFF,TGTGCCATCAGTGAGTCGGCTCGTGGTGAAGCTTTCTTT
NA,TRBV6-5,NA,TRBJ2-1,CASSYHSSNEQFF,TGTGCCAGCAGTTATCATTCAAGCAATGAGCAGTTCTTC
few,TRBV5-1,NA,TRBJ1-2,CASSSGGVGYGYTF,TGCGCCAGCAGCTCTGGGGGTGTGGGCTATGGCTACACCTTC
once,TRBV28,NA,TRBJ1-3,CASSVRGSGNTIYF,TGTGCCAGCAGTGTCAGGGGCTCTGGAAACACCATATATTTT